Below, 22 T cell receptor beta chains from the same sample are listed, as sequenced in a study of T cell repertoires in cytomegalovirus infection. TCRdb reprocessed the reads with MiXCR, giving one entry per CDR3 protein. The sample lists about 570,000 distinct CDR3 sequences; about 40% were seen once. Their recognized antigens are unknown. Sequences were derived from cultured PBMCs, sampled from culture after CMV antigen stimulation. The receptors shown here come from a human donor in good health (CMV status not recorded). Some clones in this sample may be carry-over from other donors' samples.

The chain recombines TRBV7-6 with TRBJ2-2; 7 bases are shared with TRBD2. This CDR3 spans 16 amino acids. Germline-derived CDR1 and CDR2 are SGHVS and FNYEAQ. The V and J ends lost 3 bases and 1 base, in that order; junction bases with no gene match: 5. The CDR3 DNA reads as TGTGCCAGCAGCTTGGGGCTAGCGGAGAACACCGGGGAGCTGTTTTTT. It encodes CASSLGLAENTGELFF.

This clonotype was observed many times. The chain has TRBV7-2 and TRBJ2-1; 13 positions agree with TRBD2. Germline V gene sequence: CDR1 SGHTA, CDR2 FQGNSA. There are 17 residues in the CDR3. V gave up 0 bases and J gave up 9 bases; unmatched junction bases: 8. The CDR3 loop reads CASSLAPLAGGRSEQFF. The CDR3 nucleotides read TGTGCCAGCAGCTTAGCACCACTAGCGGGAGGGCGAAGTGAGCAGTTCTTC.

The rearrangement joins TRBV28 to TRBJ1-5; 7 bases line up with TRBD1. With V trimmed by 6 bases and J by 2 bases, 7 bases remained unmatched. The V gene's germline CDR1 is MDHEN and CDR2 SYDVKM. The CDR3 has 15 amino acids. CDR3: CASSPQGRGNQPQHF. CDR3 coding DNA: TGTGCCAGCAGCCCACAGGGGAGGGGCAATCAGCCCCAGCATTTT.

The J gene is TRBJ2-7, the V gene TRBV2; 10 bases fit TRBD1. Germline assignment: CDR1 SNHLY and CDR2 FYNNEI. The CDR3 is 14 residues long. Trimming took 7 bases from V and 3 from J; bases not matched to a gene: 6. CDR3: CASTTRDRGYEQYF. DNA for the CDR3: TGTGCCAGCACCACGCGGGACAGGGGCTACGAGCAGTACTTC.

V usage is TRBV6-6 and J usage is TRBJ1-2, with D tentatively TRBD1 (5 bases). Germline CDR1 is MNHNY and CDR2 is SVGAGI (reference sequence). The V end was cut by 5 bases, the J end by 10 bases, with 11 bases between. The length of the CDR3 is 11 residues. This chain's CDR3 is CASSRGKDYTF. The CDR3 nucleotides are TGTGCCAGCAGTAGGGGAAAGGACTACACCTTC.

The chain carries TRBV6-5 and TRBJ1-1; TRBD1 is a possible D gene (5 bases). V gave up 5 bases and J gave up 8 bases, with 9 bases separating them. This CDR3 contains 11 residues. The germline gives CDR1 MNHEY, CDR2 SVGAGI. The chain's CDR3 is CASSGWGEAFF. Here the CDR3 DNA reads TGTGCCAGCAGTGGGTGGGGGGAAGCTTTCTTT.

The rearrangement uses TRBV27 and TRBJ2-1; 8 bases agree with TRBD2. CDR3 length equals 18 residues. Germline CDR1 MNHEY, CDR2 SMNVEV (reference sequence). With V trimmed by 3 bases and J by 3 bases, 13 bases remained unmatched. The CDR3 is CASSFSLIAGYSYNEQFF. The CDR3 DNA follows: TGTGCCAGCAGTTTCTCCCTCATAGCGGGGTATAGCTACAATGAGCAGTTCTTC.

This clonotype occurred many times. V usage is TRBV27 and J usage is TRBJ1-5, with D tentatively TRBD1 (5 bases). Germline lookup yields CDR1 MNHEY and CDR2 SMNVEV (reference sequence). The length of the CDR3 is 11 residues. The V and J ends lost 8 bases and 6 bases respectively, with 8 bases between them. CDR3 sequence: CASGGGQPQHF. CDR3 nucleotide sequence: TGTGCCAGCGGGGGGGGTCAGCCCCAGCATTTT.

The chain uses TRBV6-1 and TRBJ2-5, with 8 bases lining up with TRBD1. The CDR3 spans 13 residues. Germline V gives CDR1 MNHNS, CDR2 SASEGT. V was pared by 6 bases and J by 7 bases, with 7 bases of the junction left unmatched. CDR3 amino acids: CASSSTGVGTQYF. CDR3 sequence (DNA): TGTGCCAGCAGCTCGACAGGGGTGGGGACCCAGTACTTC.

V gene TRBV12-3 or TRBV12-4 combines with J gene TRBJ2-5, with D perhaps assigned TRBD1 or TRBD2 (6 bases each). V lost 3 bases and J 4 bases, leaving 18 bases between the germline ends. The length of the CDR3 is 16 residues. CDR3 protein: CASSLIGGAHGETQYF. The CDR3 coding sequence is TGTGCCAGCAGTTTGATCGGGGGCGCTCACGGAGAGACCCAGTACTTC.

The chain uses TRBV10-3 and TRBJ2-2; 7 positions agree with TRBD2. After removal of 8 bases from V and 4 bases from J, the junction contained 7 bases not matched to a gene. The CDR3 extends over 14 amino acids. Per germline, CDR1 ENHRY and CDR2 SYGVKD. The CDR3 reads CAIGGSSGTGELFF. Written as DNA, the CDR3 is TGTGCCATCGGGGGTTCTAGCGGCACCGGGGAGCTGTTTTTT.

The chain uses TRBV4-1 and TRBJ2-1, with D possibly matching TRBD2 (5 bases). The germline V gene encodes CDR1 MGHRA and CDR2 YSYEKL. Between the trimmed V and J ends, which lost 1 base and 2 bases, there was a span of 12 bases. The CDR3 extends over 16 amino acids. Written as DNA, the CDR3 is TGCGCCAGCAGCCAAGCCGACCTGAGGGCCTACAATGAGCAGTTCTTC. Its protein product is CASSQADLRAYNEQFF.

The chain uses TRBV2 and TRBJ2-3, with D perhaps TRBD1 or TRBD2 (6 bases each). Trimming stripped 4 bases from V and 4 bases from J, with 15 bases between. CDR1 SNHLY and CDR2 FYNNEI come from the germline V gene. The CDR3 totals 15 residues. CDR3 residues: CASSGTRGASDTQYF. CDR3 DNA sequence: TGTGCCAGCAGTGGCACGAGGGGGGCTTCAGATACGCAGTATTTT. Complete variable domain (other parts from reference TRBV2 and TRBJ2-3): EPEVTQTPSHQVTQMGQEVILRCVPISNHLYFYWYRQILGQKVEFLVSFYNNEISEKSEIFDDQFSVERPDGSNFTLKIRSTKLEDSAMYFCASSGTRGASDTQYFGPGTRLTVL.

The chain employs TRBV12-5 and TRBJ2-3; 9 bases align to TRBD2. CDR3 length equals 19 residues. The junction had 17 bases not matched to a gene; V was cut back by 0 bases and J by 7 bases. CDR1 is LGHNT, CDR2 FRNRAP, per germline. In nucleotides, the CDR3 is TGTGCTAGTGGTTTGGTACTCGGAGGGTCAGCGGGGGGATTTAATACGCAGTATTTT. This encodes CASGLVLGGSAGGFNTQYF.

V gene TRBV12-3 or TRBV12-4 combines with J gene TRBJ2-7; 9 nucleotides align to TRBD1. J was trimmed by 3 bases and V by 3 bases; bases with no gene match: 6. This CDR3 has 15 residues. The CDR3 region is CASSFPGTGFYEQYF. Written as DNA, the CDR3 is TGTGCCAGCAGTTTCCCCGGGACAGGGTTCTACGAGCAGTACTTC.

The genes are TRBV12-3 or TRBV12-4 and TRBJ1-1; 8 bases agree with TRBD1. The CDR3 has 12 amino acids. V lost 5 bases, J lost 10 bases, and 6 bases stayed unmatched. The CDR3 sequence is CASSIGQGRAFF. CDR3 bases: TGTGCCAGCAGTATAGGACAGGGACGAGCTTTCTTT.

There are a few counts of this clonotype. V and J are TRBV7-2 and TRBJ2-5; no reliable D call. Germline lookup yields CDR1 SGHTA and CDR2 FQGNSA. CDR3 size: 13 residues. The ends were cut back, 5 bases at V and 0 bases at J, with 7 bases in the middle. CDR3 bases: TGTGCCAGCAGCGCCCGGTACCAAGAGACCCAGTACTTC. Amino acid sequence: CASSARYQETQYF.

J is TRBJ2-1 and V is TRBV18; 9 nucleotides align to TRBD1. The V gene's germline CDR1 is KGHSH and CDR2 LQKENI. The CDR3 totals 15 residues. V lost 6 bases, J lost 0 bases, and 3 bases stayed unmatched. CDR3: CASSRQGDSYNEQFF. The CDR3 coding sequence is TGTGCCAGCTCCCGACAGGGGGACTCCTACAATGAGCAGTTCTTC.

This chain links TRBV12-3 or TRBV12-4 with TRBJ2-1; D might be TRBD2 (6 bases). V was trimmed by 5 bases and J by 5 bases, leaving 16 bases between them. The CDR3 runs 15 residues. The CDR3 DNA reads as TGTGCCAGCAGTGCGGGACTGGAGATCGACAATGAGCAGTTCTTC. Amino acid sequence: CASSAGLEIDNEQFF.

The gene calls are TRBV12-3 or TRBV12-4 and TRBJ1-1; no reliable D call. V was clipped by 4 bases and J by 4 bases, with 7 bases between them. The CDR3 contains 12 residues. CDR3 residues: CASSSSATEAFF. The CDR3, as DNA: TGTGCCAGCAGTTCCAGTGCCACTGAAGCTTTCTTT.

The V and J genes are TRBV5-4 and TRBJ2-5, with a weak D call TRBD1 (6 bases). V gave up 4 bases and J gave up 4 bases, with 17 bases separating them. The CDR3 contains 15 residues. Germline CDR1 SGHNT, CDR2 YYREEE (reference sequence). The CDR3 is CASSPQGQSIETQYF. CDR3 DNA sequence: TGTGCCAGCAGCCCTCAGGGACAATCAATAGAGACCCAGTACTTC.

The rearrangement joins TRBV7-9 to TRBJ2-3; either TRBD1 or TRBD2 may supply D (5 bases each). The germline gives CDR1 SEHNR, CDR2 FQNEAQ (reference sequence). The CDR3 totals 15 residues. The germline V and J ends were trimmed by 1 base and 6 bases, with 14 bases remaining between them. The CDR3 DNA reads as TGTGCCAGCAGCTTAGACCAAACGGGGCCTGATACGCAGTATTTT. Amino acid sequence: CASSLDQTGPDTQYF.